These 21 T cell receptor beta chains originate from one sample sequenced in a study of blood T cell repertoires in COVID-19. The protocol was immunoSEQ multiplex PCR, while the TCRdb copy is restricted to in-frame clones and leaves out a portion. The sample has 55,000 to 65,000 clones; roughly 80% are singletons. The sample consisted of peripheral blood. The receptors derive from a human donor in a cohort sampled during active COVID-19.

V usage is TRBV15 and J usage is TRBJ2-3; no clear D gene. Germline CDR1 LNHNV, CDR2 YYDKDF (reference sequence). V was pared by 0 bases and J by 6 bases, with 4 bases between. CDR3 size: 12 residues. The chain's CDR3 is CATSRDQDTQYF. In DNA, the CDR3 is TGTGCCACCAGCAGAGATCAGGATACGCAGTATTTT.

This clone showed up just a few times. This rearrangement joins TRBV10-3 to TRBJ1-1; a possible D gene is TRBD1 (5 bases). The CDR3 consists of 11 residues. Per the germline V gene, CDR1 is ENHRY and CDR2 is SYGVKD. Deletions cut 7 bases from V and 7 bases from J, with 10 bases between. As DNA, the CDR3 is TGTGCCATCAACCAGGGAGGTGAAGCTTTCTTT. Translation gives CAINQGGEAFF.

DNA of the CDR3: TGCAGCGTCCCCTCTCGGGAATACTTTCTCACAGATACGCAGTATTTT. Amino acid sequence: CSVPSREYFLTDTQYF. The J gene is TRBJ2-3, the V gene TRBV29-1, with D perhaps matching TRBD2 (5 bases). The V and J ends lost 6 bases and 2 bases respectively, with 21 bases between them. This CDR3 contains 16 residues. CDR1 SQVTM and CDR2 ANQGSEA come from the germline V gene.

V usage is TRBV10-3 and J usage is TRBJ2-3; tentative D call: TRBD1 (5 bases). Trimming took off 3 bases at V and 2 bases at J, with 9 bases between the two ends. CDR1 is ENHRY, CDR2 SYGVKD, per germline. This CDR3 has 14 residues. Here the CDR3 reads CAISDSRDTDTQYF. As DNA, the CDR3 is TGTGCCATCAGTGATTCCAGGGACACAGATACGCAGTATTTT.

This clone was seen once. J is TRBJ2-3 and V is TRBV5-5, with TRBD2 as a possible D gene (6 bases). This CDR3 contains 14 residues. Trimming pared 6 bases from V and 8 bases from J, leaving 19 bases between. Germline CDR1 reads SGHKS; CDR2 reads YYEKEE (reference sequence). This CDR3 is CASTHPGVSGTQYF. In nucleotides, the CDR3 is TGTGCCAGCACTCACCCGGGGGTATCCGGTACGCAGTATTTT. Full variable domain (missing parts from reference TRBV5-5 and TRBJ2-3): DAGVTQSPTHLIKTRGQQVTLRCSPISGHKSVSWYQQVLGQGPQFIFQYYEKEERGRGNFPDRFSARQFPNYSSELNVNALLLGDSALYLCASTHPGVSGTQYFGPGTRLTVL.

This chain links TRBV27 with TRBJ2-3; 7 bases map to TRBD2. The J segment lost 0 bases and the V segment lost 6 bases, leaving 15 bases of the junction unmatched. The CDR3 has 18 amino acids. Looked up from germline, CDR1 is MNHEY and CDR2 is SMNVEV (reference sequence). CDR3 region: CASSRRGGGDTSTDTQYF. The CDR3 DNA reads TGTGCCAGCAGCCGGAGGGGCGGGGGAGACACTAGCACAGATACGCAGTATTTT.

V and J are TRBV25-1 and TRBJ2-5; D is possibly TRBD2 (6 bases). CDR3 length: 15 residues. In germline, CDR1 is MGHDK, CDR2 SYGVNS. V dropped 3 bases and J dropped 4 bases, with 15 bases sitting between them. Written as DNA, the CDR3 is TGTGCCAGCAGTGAGGGTACAGGCGGGGTAGAGACCCAGTACTTC. This gives the protein CASSEGTGGVETQYF.

The V gene is TRBV6-5, the J gene TRBJ1-5, with D maybe TRBD1 (6 bases). V gave up 0 bases and J gave up 8 bases, with 14 bases separating them. The germline gives CDR1 MNHEY, CDR2 SVGAGI. This CDR3 is 15 amino acids long. The CDR3 spells CASSYSRGRVEPQHF. The CDR3 nucleotides are TGTGCCAGCAGTTACTCGAGGGGGAGGGTGGAGCCCCAGCATTTT.

This clone occurred once. J is TRBJ1-2 and V is TRBV5-1, with 7 positions matching TRBD1. Trimming cost V 1 base and J 7 bases; bases outside gene matches: 19. The CDR3 runs to 18 residues. The V gene's germline CDR1 is SGHRS and CDR2 YFSETQ. CDR3 sequence (DNA): TGCGCCAGCAGCTTGACGGCTCAGGGGGGCTCCCTTTCTCGTGGCTACACCTTC. Protein product: CASSLTAQGGSLSRGYTF.

The chain joins TRBV7-2 to TRBJ1-2; TRBD1 matches 7 bases. The CDR3 loop spans 15 amino acids. The germline V gene has CDR1 SGHTA and CDR2 FQGNSA. V shed 4 bases, J shed 0 bases, and the junction held 5 bases outside the gene matches. In DNA, the CDR3 is TGTGCCAGCAGCTCGGGGACAGTTCCTAACTATGGCTACACCTTC. Translating gives CASSSGTVPNYGYTF.

The gene calls are TRBV9 and TRBJ2-3, with D maybe TRBD2 (7 bases). The CDR3 length is 16 residues. Deletions cut 0 bases from V and 2 bases from J, with 13 bases between. Germline CDR1 is SGDLS and CDR2 is YYNGEE. CDR3 sequence: CASSVVGGANTDTQYF. The CDR3 nucleotides are TGTGCCAGCAGCGTAGTAGGGGGGGCGAACACAGATACGCAGTATTTT.

The chain recombines TRBV5-1 with TRBJ2-5; 9 bases match TRBD2. With 3 bases clipped from V and 1 base from J, the junction kept 4 bases outside the gene matches. CDR1 is SGHRS and CDR2 is YFSETQ in the germline V gene. The CDR3 has 15 amino acids. This CDR3 reads CASSCGRGGQETQYF. In DNA form, the CDR3 reads TGCGCCAGCAGCTGCGGGCGGGGGGGCCAAGAGACCCAGTACTTC.

This clone has a single count. The chain links TRBV29-1 to TRBJ1-1, with a tentative D call TRBD1 (6 bases). The CDR3 sequence is 14 residues long. The germline V and J ends were trimmed by 3 bases and 4 bases, with 15 bases remaining between them. Germline CDR1 SQVTM, CDR2 ANQGSEA. The CDR3 nucleotides read TGCAGCGTTGATGCAACAGGGACGGGCACTGAAGCTTTCTTT. Protein product: CSVDATGTGTEAFF.

J is TRBJ2-3 and V is TRBV19; D ambiguous. Germline CDR1 reads LNHDA; CDR2 reads SQIVND (reference sequence). Trimming cost V 1 base and J 9 bases, with 5 bases left between them. The CDR3 runs 11 residues. The CDR3 sequence: CASSIAQTQYF. The CDR3 nucleotides are TGTGCCAGTAGTATAGCCCAAACGCAGTATTTT.

The chain employs TRBV5-8 and TRBJ2-1; 11 nucleotides agree with TRBD2. The CDR3 is 14 residues long. The V segment lost 2 bases and the J segment 10 bases; nucleotides outside the gene matches: 5. The germline V gene encodes CDR1 SGHTS and CDR2 YDEGEE. CDR3 in amino acids: CASSFGASGGEQFF. The CDR3, as DNA: TGTGCCAGCAGCTTTGGTGCTAGCGGGGGGGAGCAGTTCTTC.

In this sample, this clone turned up a few times. The rearrangement joins TRBV27 to TRBJ1-6; 7 positions agree with TRBD1. The V gene end was trimmed by 7 bases and the J gene end by 8 bases; junction bases not matched to a gene: 2. The germline CDR1 and CDR2 sequences are MNHEY and SMNVEV (reference sequence). The CDR3 loop spans 12 amino acids. The CDR3 protein is CASKTGYSPLHF. The CDR3 DNA follows: TGTGCCAGCAAGACAGGGTATTCACCCCTCCACTTT.

A few counts support this clone. The rearrangement links TRBV15 to TRBJ1-2; 10 nucleotides match TRBD1. The CDR3 runs to 16 residues. V lost 2 bases, J lost 1 base, and 4 bases stayed unmatched. CDR1 is LNHNV and CDR2 is YYDKDF in the germline V gene (reference sequence). The CDR3 DNA reads TGTGCCACCAGCAGATACGGACAGGGGGGTAACTATGGCTACACCTTC. Its translation: CATSRYGQGGNYGYTF.

This chain joins TRBV7-7 and TRBJ2-5; D call uncertain. The CDR3 covers 14 residues. The V gene's germline CDR1 is SSHAT and CDR2 FNYEAQ (reference sequence). V was pared by 1 base and J by 4 bases, with 10 bases between. The CDR3 reads CASSLVAVGETQYF. CDR3 in DNA: TGTGCCAGCAGCTTAGTCGCGGTTGGAGAGACCCAGTACTTC.

This chain connects TRBV28 to TRBJ1-5; 8 bases agree with TRBD1. The CDR3 runs to 17 residues. Germline assignment: CDR1 MDHEN and CDR2 SYDVKM. With 5 bases clipped from V and 0 bases from J, the junction kept 9 bases outside the gene matches. CDR3 in amino acids: CASSRTDRGYSNQPQHF. CDR3 in DNA: TGTGCCAGCAGTCGGACAGACAGGGGATATAGCAATCAGCCCCAGCATTTT.

The rearrangement uses TRBV7-9 and TRBJ2-3, with D possibly TRBD1 on 5 matching bases. The length of the CDR3 is 12 residues. Germline CDR1 and CDR2: SEHNR and FQNEAQ (reference sequence). Trimming took off 5 bases at V and 4 bases at J, with 7 bases between the two ends. CDR3 region: CASSRTSDTQYF. Here the CDR3 DNA reads TGTGCCAGCAGCCGGACATCAGATACGCAGTATTTT.

The rearrangement joins TRBV5-8 to TRBJ2-7; a possible D gene is TRBD1 (6 bases). V lost 0 bases and J lost 8, with 27 bases in between. The CDR3 is 18 residues long. Germline V gene data show CDR1 as SGHTS and CDR2 as YDEGEE. In nucleotides, the CDR3 is TGTGCCAGCAGCTTGGTAGGGCCCTGGACAGAGGGTGATGGGAAGCAGTACTTC. The encoded protein is CASSLVGPWTEGDGKQYF.